A single sample is the source of the 2 T cell receptor beta chains below, sequenced in a study of shared clonotypes between healthy human individuals. TCRdb's table, derived via immunoSEQ multiplex PCR, lists solely in-frame clones and lacks some. This sample has about 710,000 clones, with 55% to 80% found just once. Sequencing was performed on memory CD4+ T cells sorted from blood. Subset meaning: CD45RA-negative fraction. Receptors originate from a woman aged 30 to 39 in good health.

On this clone itself: The same CDR3 can be traced to other DNA sequences in this sample. The J gene is TRBJ2-5, the V gene TRBV5-1; TRBD2 aligns across 11 bases. After removal of 0 bases from V and 5 bases from J, the junction contained 0 bases not matched to a gene. The CDR3 sequence is 14 residues long. CDR1 SGHRS and CDR2 YFSETQ come from the germline V gene. CDR3 amino acids: CASSLGTSGETQYF. CDR3 DNA: TGCGCCAGCAGCTTGGGGACTAGCGGGGAGACCCAGTACTTC.

CDR3 protein: CASSGTQDTRSSYNEQFF. CDR3 DNA sequence: TGTGCCAGCAGCGGTACACAGGACACAAGGAGCTCCTACAATGAGCAGTTCTTC. V gene TRBV9 combines with J gene TRBJ2-1; a possible D gene is TRBD1 (5 bases). CDR1 is SGDLS, CDR2 YYNGEE, per germline. The CDR3 contains 18 residues. Trimming took off 3 bases at V and 0 bases at J, with 19 bases between the two ends.